The 13 T cell receptor beta chains given below trace back to one sample, sequenced in a study of a mutant IDH1 vaccine in newly diagnosed glioma. Libraries were prepared by immunoSEQ multiplex PCR; TCRdb keeps only in-frame clonotypes and omits some of them. The sample shows tens of thousands of clones, less than 85% of them seen only once. Time point indicated: week 47, end of study. Vaccine doses each comprised 300 ug of mutant IDH1 20-mer peptide, with topical imiquimod. Which antigens these TCRs recognize remains unknown. The sample was PBMCs, taken from a glioma patient whose treatment included an IDH1 peptide vaccine. The receptors stem from a woman aged 40 to 55 with glioma. Some clones in this sample may be carry-over from other donors' samples.

The gene calls are TRBV9 and TRBJ1-6; D is unclear. Germline V gene lookup returns CDR1 SGDLS and CDR2 YYNGEE. There are 12 residues in the CDR3. V lost 5 bases to trimming and J lost 10 bases, with 10 bases between them. DNA of the CDR3: TGTGCCAGCAGTGATCTTATATCACCCCTCCACTTT. It encodes CASSDLISPLHF.

The V gene is TRBV15, the J gene TRBJ2-7; D uncertain. The CDR3 totals 13 residues. Trimming left V 3 bases short and J 7 bases short, with 13 bases between. The germline V gene encodes CDR1 LNHNV and CDR2 YYDKDF (reference sequence). CDR3 DNA: TGTGCCACCAGCAGTTCGACACCCTGGGAGCAGTACTTC. Its protein product is CATSSSTPWEQYF.

The chain is built from TRBV6-6 and TRBJ2-2; TRBD2 might be the D (6 bases). V lost 2 bases, J lost 2 bases, and 12 bases lay in between. Germline assignment: CDR1 MNHNY and CDR2 SVGAGI (reference sequence). CDR3 size: 16 residues. CDR3 nucleotides: TGTGCCAGCAGTTACATGCGGGCGGGAAACACCGGGGAGCTGTTTTTT. Amino acids: CASSYMRAGNTGELFF.

The V gene is TRBV20-1, the J gene TRBJ1-2; no reliable D call. The CDR3 runs to 11 residues. The germline V gene has CDR1 DFQATT and CDR2 SNEGSKA (reference sequence). V gave up 6 bases and J gave up 5 bases, with 10 bases separating them. In DNA form, the CDR3 reads TGCAGTGCCCAGCGGGATTATGGCTACACCTTC. Its translation: CSAQRDYGYTF.

The rearrangement joins TRBV15 to TRBJ1-2, with D hard to call. Trimming shortened V by 5 bases and J by 2 bases, and 6 bases separated the two germline ends. Germline V CDR1 and CDR2: LNHNV, YYDKDF (reference sequence). The CDR3 runs to 12 residues. The CDR3 region is CATSEGNYGYTF. CDR3 bases: TGTGCCACCAGCGAAGGGAACTATGGCTACACCTTC.

The chain is built from TRBV7-2 and TRBJ1-2, with a tentative D call TRBD1 (6 bases). The CDR3 has 16 amino acids. V was clipped by 1 base and J by 8 bases, with 20 bases between them. Germline V gene data show CDR1 as SGHTA and CDR2 as FQGNSA. The CDR3 nucleotides are TGTGCCAGCAGCTTAGGGGGGTTAGGTCAGGGGCGCGGCTACACCTTC. This sequence encodes CASSLGGLGQGRGYTF.

A single count supports this clone. The rearrangement links TRBV9 to TRBJ2-5, with 10 bases aligning to TRBD2. CDR1 is SGDLS and CDR2 is YYNGEE in the germline V gene. The CDR3 length is 16 residues. Losses at the gene ends were 0 bases for V and 5 bases for J; bases not matched to a gene: 7. This CDR3 is CASSVGSGGARETQYF. The CDR3 DNA reads TGTGCCAGCAGCGTAGGCAGCGGGGGGGCTAGGGAGACCCAGTACTTC.

The table lists this clone with a few counts. The chain has TRBV5-6 and TRBJ2-5, with D tentatively TRBD1 (6 bases). This CDR3 has 14 residues. CDR1 is SGHDT and CDR2 is YYEEEE in the germline V gene. The ends were cut back, 2 bases at V and 3 bases at J, with 11 bases in the middle. The CDR3 here is CASSFQGRKETQYF. CDR3 bases: TGTGCCAGCAGCTTCCAGGGGCGAAAAGAGACCCAGTACTTC.

The V call is TRBV5-1, the J call TRBJ1-4; TRBD1 aligns across 9 bases. CDR1 is SGHRS, CDR2 YFSETQ, per germline. J gave up 5 bases and V 8 bases, and 1 base lay outside the gene matches. The CDR3 is 12 residues long. The CDR3 loop reads CASGTGNEKLFF. The CDR3 nucleotides read TGCGCCAGTGGGACAGGGAATGAAAAACTGTTTTTT.

The rearrangement links TRBV7-9 to TRBJ2-7, with D perhaps TRBD1 or TRBD2 (5 bases each). The germline CDR1 and CDR2 sequences are SEHNR and FQNEAQ (reference sequence). CDR3 size: 13 residues. Trimming stripped 1 base from V and 4 bases from J, with 8 bases between. Here the CDR3 DNA reads TGTGCCAGCAGCTTAGGAGGGGTGTACGAGCAGTACTTC. Translation: CASSLGGVYEQYF.

The table lists this clone with a count of one. The rearrangement links TRBV6-5 to TRBJ2-7; D tentatively fits TRBD1 or TRBD2 (5 bases each). This CDR3 region has 15 residues. Trimming stripped 6 bases from V and 4 bases from J, with 19 bases between. Germline V gene data show CDR1 as MNHEY and CDR2 as SVGAGI. The CDR3 loop is CASSLARGRWYEQYF. The CDR3 DNA reads as TGTGCCAGCAGCCTAGCAAGGGGAAGGTGGTACGAGCAGTACTTC.

The chain combines TRBV23-1 with TRBJ1-6; D is unresolved. TRBV23-1 belongs to the ORF category, with a function that is uncertain. Trimming took off 5 bases at V and 6 bases at J, with 11 bases between the two ends. The length of the CDR3 is 14 residues. CDR3 region: CASSAPGSNSPLHF. The CDR3 DNA reads TGCGCCAGCAGTGCGCCGGGGTCTAATTCACCCCTCCACTTT.

The chain recombines TRBV30 with TRBJ1-3; TRBD1 is a possible D gene (6 bases). The CDR3 runs to 15 residues. Germline V CDR1 and CDR2: GTSNPN, SVGIG (reference sequence). The V end was cut by 1 base, the J end by 2 bases, with 12 bases between. The CDR3 protein is CAWSDRGTTGNTIYF. CDR3 coding DNA: TGTGCCTGGAGTGACCGCGGGACAACTGGAAACACCATATATTTT.